Listed here are 27 T cell receptor beta chains from one sample, sequenced in a study of blood T cell repertoires in COVID-19. Assay: immunoSEQ multiplex PCR; the TCRdb copy retains only in-frame clones and omits some. Counted here are roughly 340,000 clones, more than 75% occurring once; the ten biggest clones make up roughly 2%. Material for sequencing was PBMCs or T cells enriched from blood (not recorded which). The receptors derive from a man aged 40-50 years in a cohort exposed to, infected with or recovered from COVID-19 (not recorded which).

J is TRBJ1-5 and V is TRBV4-1, with D possibly being TRBD1 (5 bases). Trimming pared 0 bases from V and 7 bases from J, leaving 13 bases between. There are 15 residues in the CDR3. Germline V gives CDR1 MGHRA, CDR2 YSYEKL. The CDR3 sequence: CASSQDGGTWQPQHF. DNA of the CDR3: TGCGCCAGCAGCCAAGATGGCGGGACGTGGCAGCCCCAGCATTTT.

CDR3 region: CASSLQGVEADTQYF. The CDR3 region has the DNA TGCGCCAGCAGCTTACAGGGGGTCGAGGCAGATACGCAGTATTTT. The V call is TRBV5-1, the J call TRBJ2-3; 8 bases agree with TRBD1. The V segment lost 2 bases and the J segment 4 bases; nucleotides outside the gene matches: 6. This CDR3 has 15 residues. Germline V gene sequence: CDR1 SGHRS, CDR2 YFSETQ.

This chain joins TRBV5-4 and TRBJ2-1; 9 bases align to TRBD2. In germline, CDR1 is SGHNT, CDR2 YYREEE (reference sequence). The CDR3 is made up of 15 amino acids. Losses at the gene ends were 2 bases for V and 2 bases for J; bases not matched to a gene: 2. CDR3 coding DNA: TGTGCCAGCAGCTTAGCTAGCGGGACCTACAATGAGCAGTTCTTC. Translating it yields CASSLASGTYNEQFF.

The rearrangement uses TRBV6-5 and TRBJ1-6, with a possible D match to TRBD1 (6 bases). Germline loops: CDR1 MNHEY, CDR2 SVGAGI. Trimming took off 0 bases at V and 7 bases at J, with 13 bases between the two ends. The CDR3 spans 16 residues. This CDR3 is CASSYSPGASNSPLHF. CDR3 coding DNA: TGTGCCAGCAGTTACTCTCCAGGGGCGAGCAATTCACCCCTCCACTTT.

The sample holds one count of this clone. J is TRBJ2-1 and V is TRBV6-5; D possibly corresponds to TRBD1 (6 bases). In germline, CDR1 is MNHEY, CDR2 SVGAGI. V shed 4 bases and J shed 4 bases, with 14 bases lying between them. The CDR3 contains 15 residues. The CDR3 DNA reads as TGTGCCAGCAGTTCCACAGGGATCGGGTACAATGAGCAGTTCTTC. Amino acids: CASSSTGIGYNEQFF.

The chain uses TRBV19 and TRBJ1-2; possibly TRBD1 for D (5 bases). The CDR3 is 14 residues long. Germline CDR1 reads LNHDA; CDR2 reads SQIVND (reference sequence). With 10 bases removed from V and 5 bases from J, the gap between germline ends came to 20 bases. Written as DNA, the CDR3 is TGTGCCACCTTCGACAGCGGGGCTTCATATGGCTACACCTTC. Translating it yields CATFDSGASYGYTF.

This clone showed up just once. The chain employs TRBV5-1 and TRBJ2-1, with D possibly being TRBD2 (5 bases). The V end was cut by 0 bases, the J end by 4 bases, with 8 bases between. Germline values: CDR1 SGHRS, CDR2 YFSETQ. The CDR3 has 14 amino acids. CDR3 protein: CASSLDGDYNEQFF. The DNA of the CDR3 is TGCGCCAGCAGCTTGGACGGGGATTACAATGAGCAGTTCTTC.

Here the CDR3 DNA reads TGTGCCAGCAAATGGACAGGCGATAGCAATCAGCCCCAGCATTTT. Translated, it gives CASKWTGDSNQPQHF. The V call is TRBV2, the J call TRBJ1-5; 7 bases are shared with TRBD1. CDR3 length equals 15 residues. V lost 7 bases to trimming and J lost 0 bases; unmatched junction nucleotides: 6. In germline, CDR1 is SNHLY, CDR2 FYNNEI.

This clone turned up a few times. The chain joins TRBV2 to TRBJ1-1, with no clear D. V was clipped by 0 bases and J by 1 base, with 6 bases between them. Germline V gives CDR1 SNHLY, CDR2 FYNNEI. This CDR3 has 14 residues. The CDR3 bases are TGTGCCAGCAGTGAAGCGGGAGGGAACACTGAAGCTTTCTTT. Residues: CASSEAGGNTEAFF.

The chain recombines TRBV18 with TRBJ2-3; TRBD2 might be the D (6 bases). Germline lookup yields CDR1 KGHSH and CDR2 LQKENI. The CDR3 runs to 14 residues. Between the trimmed V and J ends, which lost 2 bases and 5 bases, there was a span of 11 bases. The CDR3 spells CASSPTSSEDTQYF. Written as DNA, the CDR3 is TGTGCCAGCTCACCAACGTCTAGCGAAGATACGCAGTATTTT.

V is TRBV5-4 and J is TRBJ1-3; D unclear. V shed 4 bases and J shed 3 bases, with 14 bases lying between them. The germline gives CDR1 SGHNT, CDR2 YYREEE (reference sequence). The CDR3 totals 15 residues. The CDR3 DNA sequence: TGTGCCAGCAGCCCCGACCGACAATTTGGAAACACCATATATTTT. This translates into CASSPDRQFGNTIYF.

The chain's CDR3 is CASSEFGYEQYF. CDR3 DNA sequence: TGTGCCAGCAGTGAATTCGGCTACGAGCAGTACTTC. The chain uses TRBV25-1 and TRBJ2-7; D remains unclear. The length of the CDR3 is 12 residues. CDR1 MGHDK and CDR2 SYGVNS come from the germline V gene. Between the trimmed V and J ends, which lost 1 base and 3 bases, there was a span of 4 bases.

This rearrangement joins TRBV28 to TRBJ2-7, with 7 bases fitting TRBD1. Germline V lookup: CDR1 MDHEN, CDR2 SYDVKM. This CDR3 spans 16 amino acids. Unmatched junction bases numbered 11, after V lost 5 bases and J lost 1 base. CDR3 DNA: TGTGCCAGCAGTCCGTTACAGGGGCGATATTCCTACGAGCAGTACTTC. This sequence encodes CASSPLQGRYSYEQYF.

The chain uses TRBV5-4 and TRBJ1-1; TRBD1 might be the D (6 bases). The CDR3 has 17 amino acids. Per the germline V gene, CDR1 is SGHNT and CDR2 is YYREEE (reference sequence). Trimming pared 1 base from V and 5 bases from J, leaving 21 bases between. The CDR3 sequence is CASSLMKGNRVGTEAFF. For the CDR3, the DNA is TGTGCCAGCAGCTTGATGAAGGGGAACAGGGTGGGGACTGAAGCTTTCTTT.

This sequence joins TRBV28 and TRBJ2-5, with TRBD2 matching 11 bases. In germline, CDR1 is MDHEN, CDR2 SYDVKM. With 6 bases clipped from V and 4 bases from J, the junction kept 13 bases outside the gene matches. CDR3 length: 17 amino acids. The CDR3 region has the DNA TGTGCCAGCAGACGGGGTAGCGGGAGGGGTGTTGGAGAGACCCAGTACTTC. Amino acid sequence: CASRRGSGRGVGETQYF.

V and J are TRBV25-1 and TRBJ2-1, with a tentative D call TRBD2 (6 bases). This CDR3 contains 16 residues. V lost 1 base, J lost 1 base, and 11 bases lay in between. Germline assignment: CDR1 MGHDK and CDR2 SYGVNS. CDR3 sequence: CASSELGTGSYNEQFF. DNA of the CDR3: TGTGCCAGCAGTGAATTAGGGACTGGGTCCTACAATGAGCAGTTCTTC.

This chain uses TRBV28 with TRBJ1-5, with a possible D match to TRBD1 (6 bases). The V gene's germline CDR1 is MDHEN and CDR2 SYDVKM. V lost 6 bases and J lost 5, with 11 bases in between. CDR3 size: 13 residues. The CDR3 sequence: CASRQGWDQPQHF. The CDR3 DNA reads as TGTGCCAGCAGACAGGGTTGGGATCAGCCCCAGCATTTT.

The chain has TRBV4-2 and TRBJ2-7, with 7 bases lining up with TRBD1. CDR1 is LGHNA, CDR2 YNFKEQ, per germline. The ends lost 1 base at V and 3 bases at J; junction bases unmatched: 6. This CDR3 is 15 amino acids long. The CDR3 loop is CASSQGQGALYEQYF. DNA of the CDR3: TGTGCCAGCAGCCAAGGACAGGGAGCCCTCTACGAGCAGTACTTC.

V usage is TRBV12-5 and J usage is TRBJ2-1, with D possibly being TRBD2 (6 bases). There are 15 residues in the CDR3. Germline-derived CDR1 and CDR2 are LGHNT and FRNRAP. Between the trimmed V and J ends, which lost 0 bases and 4 bases, there was a span of 10 bases. The CDR3 DNA is TGTGCTAGTGGTTTGGTAAACGGGAGATACAATGAGCAGTTCTTC. Encoded protein: CASGLVNGRYNEQFF.

On this clone itself: Other DNA variants within this sample encode the same CDR3. The chain links TRBV5-1 to TRBJ2-3; TRBD2 matches 11 bases. With V trimmed by 0 bases and J by 0 bases, 0 bases remained unmatched. The CDR3 has 16 amino acids. The germline CDR1 and CDR2 sequences are SGHRS and YFSETQ. DNA for the CDR3: TGCGCCAGCAGCTTGGGGACTAGCGGGAGCACAGATACGCAGTATTTT. It yields the protein CASSLGTSGSTDTQYF.

The chain joins TRBV3-1 (or the pseudogene TRBV3-2) to TRBJ2-1; a weak D match, TRBD1 (5 bases). V dropped 2 bases and J dropped 4 bases, with 9 bases sitting between them. This CDR3 has 14 amino acids. Looked up from germline, CDR1 is LGHDT and CDR2 is YNNKEL (reference sequence). The CDR3 nucleotides read TGTGCCAGCAGCCAATCTCAGGGATACAATGAGCAGTTCTTC. It yields the protein CASSQSQGYNEQFF.

V and J are TRBV23-1 and TRBJ1-3; 9 bases map to TRBD1. Being an ORF, TRBV23-1 has a function that is uncertain. This CDR3 region has 20 residues. Trimming at V came to 1 base and at J to 2 bases, leaving 15 bases not matched to a gene. The CDR3 reads CASSQLAGTGSDEAGNTIYF. For the CDR3, the DNA is TGCGCCAGCAGTCAATTGGCCGGGACAGGGTCTGATGAGGCTGGAAACACCATATATTTT.

CDR3 sequence: CASSLRQGIQETQYF. The CDR3 DNA is TGTGCCAGCAGCCTTCGTCAGGGAATACAAGAGACCCAGTACTTC. V and J are TRBV5-5 and TRBJ2-5, with D tentatively TRBD1 (5 bases). In germline, CDR1 is SGHKS, CDR2 YYEKEE (reference sequence). V gave up 4 bases and J gave up 2 bases, with 15 bases separating them. The CDR3 has 15 amino acids. Combining the CDR3 with reference TRBV5-5 and TRBJ2-5 gives the whole variable domain DAGVTQSPTHLIKTRGQQVTLRCSPISGHKSVSWYQQVLGQGPQFIFQYYEKEERGRGNFPDRFSARQFPNYSSELNVNALLLGDSALYLCASSLRQGIQETQYFGPGTRLLVL.

The chain joins TRBV9 to TRBJ2-6; 8 nucleotides line up with TRBD1. Per germline, CDR1 SGDLS and CDR2 YYNGEE. The junction had 4 bases not matched to a gene; V was cut back by 1 base and J by 1 base. CDR3 length equals 17 residues. CDR3 bases: TGTGCCAGCAGCGTACAGGGGGCACCTTCTGGGGCCAACGTCCTGACTTTC. Translation: CASSVQGAPSGANVLTF.

The chain recombines TRBV10-1 with TRBJ2-7; no firm D call. CDR1 is WNHNN and CDR2 is SYGVQD in the germline V gene (reference sequence). Trimming pared 3 bases from V and 3 bases from J, leaving 9 bases between. This CDR3 has 13 amino acids. The CDR3 nucleotides read TGCGCCAGCAGTGATGGGCAACTCTACGAGCAGTACTTC. Encoded protein: CASSDGQLYEQYF.

This clone has only one observation. A junction boundary mismatches the germline segment, possibly from a read error. The rearrangement joins TRBV6-1 to TRBJ1-5; D perhaps matches TRBD1 (5 bases). CDR1 MNHNS and CDR2 SASEGT come from the germline V gene. CDR3 length: 14 amino acids. CDR3 region: CASSEDSINQPQHF. CDR3 DNA sequence: TGTGCCAGCAGCGAAGACAGCATCAATCAGCCCCAGCATTTT.

V gene TRBV30 combines with J gene TRBJ2-7, with 15 bases fitting TRBD2. The CDR3 is made up of 15 amino acids. V lost 3 bases and J lost 3; bases outside the gene matches: 3. The germline gives CDR1 GTSNPN, CDR2 SVGIG (reference sequence). The CDR3 nucleotides read TGTGCCTGGAGAGGGACTAGCGGGAGGTACTACGAGCAGTACTTC. Translating it yields CAWRGTSGRYYEQYF.